This entry features one T cell receptor (beta chain) sequence. No antigen is known for it. Base-call qualities are not available, and no considerably larger clone is one nucleotide away. Libraries were prepared through the immunoSEQ multiplex PCR assay. RNA was extracted from all samples and reverse transcribed into cDNA as template for TCR sequencing. First-strand cDNA was synthesized using SuperScript III with a 2:1 mix of oligo-dT and random hexamers. A synthetic immune receptor repertoire was used to assess amplification bias, and residual bias was removed computationally. The authors' analysis ran thus. Raw reads were preprocessed to remove errors, and CDR3 was defined according to IMGT conventions as the region from the conserved cysteine to phenylalanine. Clonality was calculated as 1 minus Shannon entropy normalized by log2 of the number of productive unique TCRs. Whether scalp clones were CD4 or CD8 was inferred by matching scalp TCRbeta sequences against CD4 and CD8 repertoires sorted from blood. Here the immuneACCESS table is served through TCRdb, limited to in-frame sequences with V and J called. Missing clones are a known gap in these copies; in checked studies unresolved V genes cover under half, and the rest lacks a known reason. That table supplies the V and J calls and clone size; D and trimming were determined from the DNA. The sample includes 140,000 or so clones, with 45% to 60% observed a single time. Jointly, the top ten make up less than 1% of the sample.

The data were obtained in a study of CD8+ T cells in alopecia areata (dated by TCRdb to the late 2010s). About the investigation overall: The treated patients, all with moderate-to-severe alopecia areata, were enrolled in an open-label pilot trial of oral tofacitinib given at 5 to 10 mg twice daily. RNA came from the PAXgene miRNA kit for fixed scalp, the miRNeasy kit for PBMCs, and the RNeasy kit for mouse skin. Amplification of TCRbeta CDR3 regions was done by immunoSEQ multiplex PCR using 35 Vbeta forward primers and 13 Jbeta reverse primers. Scalp tissue and sorted CD4+ and CD8+ peripheral blood T cells from patchy and totalis/universalis alopecia areata patients and from healthy controls were covered by human TCRbeta sequencing. Patients stayed on tofacitinib for 6 to 18 months and then had 6 months of follow-up off drug so that delayed response and recurrence could be assessed. Scalp clonality was compared among normal scalp (n=4), patchy alopecia areata scalp (n=8), and alopecia totalis/universalis scalp (n=8). In both human patients and the C3H/HeJ mouse model, the study applied high-throughput TCRbeta sequencing to look at T cell clonal expansion in alopecia areata. Patients on tofacitinib were biopsied at baseline and after 4 and 24 weeks of treatment, and several of the patients also had a later scalp biopsy. Overall study outcomes, separate from this receptor: TCR sequences shared between patients were less clear than in mice, possibly partly because of HLA diversity in the patient population. Compared with normal scalp, lesional scalp, particularly in alopecia totalis/universalis, had higher clonality and more expanded CD8+ clones, which suggests antigenic drive. Unlike mouse skin, where gammadelta T cells dominate, normal human skin contains resident alphabeta T cells that get sequenced too, which complicates analysis of the scalp TCR repertoire.

Reading the label with the study, this specimen's time point is: baseline before oral tofacitinib. From alopecia areata patients, peripheral blood was collected along with lesional scalp punch biopsies. PBMCs were separated by density centrifugation and stained for CD3, CD4 and CD8, after which CD4+ and CD8+ T cells were sorted on a FACSAria. Sequences KGHSH (CDR1) and LQKENI (CDR2) are obtained from the germline V gene. V drops 3 bases and J drops 5 bases, leaving 14 bases in between. The cysteine opens and the phenylalanine closes a CDR3 of 15 amino acids. The kept DNA is CDR3 alone, 45 bases in frame from the first base.

The sequence was obtained from a human donor with alopecia areata. The sequenced sample was CD4+ T cells sorted from blood, obtained at week 0. The chain couples TRBV18 to TRBJ2-4; the D gene is perhaps TRBD1, from 6 matching bases. The DNA sequence is as follows: TGTGCCAGCTCACCGAGGACGGGACACGAAAACATTCAGTACTTC. It is translated as CASSPRTGHENIQYF.